Shown below are 21 T cell receptor beta chains from a single sample sequenced in a study of untreated major depressive disorder. Clones were sequenced by immunoSEQ multiplex PCR, and TCRdb holds only the in-frame ones, with some missing. The profile covers about 21,000 clones, with nearly 90% appearing a single time and 0.4% to 0.6% taken by the ten largest. Material for sequencing was CD4+ T cells from PBMCs. The receptor set was obtained from a woman in her 40s in good health.

The V call is TRBV27, the J call TRBJ1-2; D remains unclear. V lost 2 bases and J lost 5, with 12 bases in between. The CDR3 totals 14 residues. Germline CDR1 MNHEY, CDR2 SMNVEV (reference sequence). CDR3 bases: TGTGCCAGCAGTTTAGCACCCCCGGGGTATGGCTACACCTTC. Its translation: CASSLAPPGYGYTF.

The V call is TRBV5-6, the J call TRBJ2-1, with D maybe TRBD2 (5 bases). The CDR3 has 12 residues. Germline lookup yields CDR1 SGHDT and CDR2 YYEEEE. The V and J ends lost 3 bases and 7 bases respectively, with 8 bases between them. The CDR3 here is CASSSRLNEQFF. DNA of the CDR3: TGTGCCAGCAGCTCCCGACTAAATGAGCAGTTCTTC.

The chain links TRBV27 to TRBJ2-1; the match to TRBD2 covers 7 bases. Germline CDR1 is MNHEY and CDR2 is SMNVEV (reference sequence). After removal of 5 bases from V and 2 bases from J, the junction contained 6 bases not matched to a gene. The CDR3 contains 15 residues. Written as DNA, the CDR3 is TGTGCCAGCAGTCTAGAGCGGGGCGCCTACAATGAGCAGTTCTTC. It encodes CASSLERGAYNEQFF.

This clone has just one count. The gene calls are TRBV4-3 and TRBJ2-7, with unresolved D. The V and J ends lost 0 bases and 4 bases respectively, with 7 bases between them. Germline V CDR1 and CDR2: LGHNA, YSLEER. CDR3 length equals 13 residues. CDR3 sequence (DNA): TGCGCCAGCAGCCAAGAGGACGAGTACGAGCAGTACGTC. As protein: CASSQEDEYEQYV.

This rearrangement joins TRBV27 to TRBJ1-5, with unresolved D. Trimming removed 4 bases at V and 3 bases at J, with 13 bases between. Germline V gives CDR1 MNHEY, CDR2 SMNVEV (reference sequence). The CDR3 length is 15 residues. CDR3 amino acids: CASSSSRFANQPQHF. The CDR3 DNA reads as TGTGCCAGCAGTTCCTCGCGGTTCGCCAATCAGCCCCAGCATTTT.

The V call is TRBV11-1, the J call TRBJ1-4; D is uncertain. The V and J ends lost 1 base and 6 bases respectively, with 15 bases between them. The CDR3 covers 16 residues. In germline, CDR1 is SGHAT, CDR2 FQDESV (reference sequence). DNA of the CDR3: TGTGCCAGCAGCTTAGGTGGAGGAGGTCTTCATGAAAAACTGTTTTTT. Protein sequence: CASSLGGGGLHEKLFF.

This clone was detected only once. This chain uses TRBV14 with TRBJ1-1, with TRBD1 identical over 9 bases. V shed 2 bases and J 4 bases; nucleotides not matched to a gene: 5. Germline-derived CDR1 and CDR2 are SGHDN and FVKESK. The CDR3 loop spans 15 amino acids. The CDR3 loop is CASSQPGQGSTEAFF. The CDR3 nucleotides read TGTGCCAGCAGCCAACCTGGACAGGGGAGCACTGAAGCTTTCTTT.

The V and J genes are TRBV2 and TRBJ1-6; D remains unclear. Germline V gene data show CDR1 as SNHLY and CDR2 as FYNNEI. This CDR3 comprises 14 residues. V was pared by 3 bases and J by 8 bases, with 11 bases between. This CDR3 is CASSDRAYDSPLHF. CDR3 DNA sequence: TGTGCCAGCAGTGATAGGGCGTACGATTCACCCCTCCACTTT.

This chain connects TRBV4-3 to TRBJ1-6; 7 nucleotides align to TRBD1. This CDR3 contains 14 residues. The germline V gene has CDR1 LGHNA and CDR2 YSLEER. Trimming cost V 3 bases and J 7 bases; bases outside gene matches: 3. This CDR3 reads CASSQGQQNSPLHF. CDR3 nucleotide sequence: TGCGCCAGCAGCCAGGGACAGCAAAATTCACCCCTCCACTTT.

The rearrangement links TRBV28 to TRBJ2-7; D not certain. Between the trimmed V and J ends, which lost 3 bases and 2 bases, there was a span of 26 bases. Germline V gene sequence: CDR1 MDHEN, CDR2 SYDVKM. The CDR3 runs to 19 residues. CDR3 coding DNA: TGTGCCAGCAGTTTCCCCCTCTCTAGAACGGCGAAAGGTACCTACGAGCAGTACTTC. Protein product: CASSFPLSRTAKGTYEQYF. The full variable domain, completed using reference TRBV28 and TRBJ2-7, is DVKVTQSSRYLVKRTGEKVFLECVQDMDHENMFWYRQDPGLGLRLIYFSYDVKMKEKGDIPEGYSVSREKKERFSLILESASTNQTSMYLCASSFPLSRTAKGTYEQYFGPGTRLTVT.

V is TRBV7-6 and J is TRBJ2-3; no reliable D call. V gave up 2 bases and J gave up 3 bases, with 12 bases separating them. The CDR3 covers 15 residues. The germline gives CDR1 SGHVS, CDR2 FNYEAQ. The chain's CDR3 is CASSLLGYGTDTQYF. The CDR3 coding sequence is TGTGCCAGCAGCTTATTAGGGTACGGAACAGATACGCAGTATTTT.

This sequence joins TRBV7-2 and TRBJ2-3, with TRBD1 matching over 8 bases. The CDR3 covers 16 residues. J lost 3 bases, V lost 7 bases, and 12 bases had no gene match. Germline V gene data show CDR1 as SGHTA and CDR2 as FQGNSA. In nucleotides, the CDR3 is TGTGCCAGCAACCCCCGCGGACAGGGAGCGACAGATACGCAGTATTTT. Translated: CASNPRGQGATDTQYF. Full variable domain (remainder filled in from reference TRBV7-2 and TRBJ2-3): GAGVSQSPSNKVTEKGKDVELRCDPISGHTALYWYRQSLGQGLEFLIYFQGNSAPDKSGLPSDRFSAERTGGSVSTLTIQRTQQEDSAVYLCASNPRGQGATDTQYFGPGTRLTVL.

This chain uses TRBV6-6 with TRBJ2-1; D not resolved. The CDR3 is 13 amino acids. V lost 10 bases and J lost 0, with 10 bases in between. CDR1 is MNHNY and CDR2 is SVGAGI in the germline V gene (reference sequence). This chain's CDR3 is CATESSSYNEQFF. The DNA of the CDR3 is TGTGCCACTGAGTCTAGCTCCTACAATGAGCAGTTCTTC.

This rearrangement joins TRBV5-1 to TRBJ1-1; D not resolved. The V gene's germline CDR1 is SGHRS and CDR2 YFSETQ. The V and J ends lost 8 bases and 0 bases respectively, with 11 bases between them. The length of the CDR3 is 13 residues. CDR3 in DNA: TGCGCCAGTAAACAGATTATGAACACTGAAGCTTTCTTT. Protein: CASKQIMNTEAFF.

The chain couples TRBV5-5 to TRBJ1-5; 12 bases align to TRBD1. The V and J ends lost 0 bases and 10 bases, in that order; junction bases with no gene match: 5. The CDR3 contains 15 residues. The V gene's germline CDR1 is SGHKS and CDR2 YYEKEE (reference sequence). The CDR3 protein is CASSLDGTGGSPQHF. The CDR3 nucleotides read TGTGCCAGCAGCTTGGACGGGACAGGGGGCAGCCCCCAGCATTTT.

CDR3 sequence (DNA): TGCGCCAGCAGCCATTTTTGGCGGGATCCCCGGGCAGATACGCAGTATTTT. Its protein is CASSHFWRDPRADTQYF. V usage is TRBV4-1 and J usage is TRBJ2-3; the D gene is possibly TRBD2 (6 bases). The CDR3 loop spans 17 amino acids. Germline V gene data show CDR1 as MGHRA and CDR2 as YSYEKL. Deletions cut 3 bases from V and 4 bases from J, with 20 bases between.

V usage is TRBV19 and J usage is TRBJ1-4, with 12 bases matching TRBD1. The CDR3 is 14 amino acids. Germline-derived CDR1 and CDR2 are LNHDA and SQIVND (reference sequence). The ends lost 8 bases at V and 7 bases at J; junction bases unmatched: 5. The CDR3 DNA reads TGTGCCAGTCGGGACAGGGGGCGGAGTGAAAAACTGTTTTTT. Residues: CASRDRGRSEKLFF.

This rearrangement joins TRBV11-3 to TRBJ2-5, with TRBD1 identical over 11 bases. This CDR3 comprises 15 residues. Germline V gives CDR1 SGHNT, CDR2 YENEEA. V lost 5 bases to trimming and J lost 5 bases; unmatched junction nucleotides: 7. This chain's CDR3 is CASSPGTGGDETQYF. The CDR3 region has the DNA TGTGCCAGCAGCCCCGGGACAGGGGGAGACGAGACCCAGTACTTC.

The V and J genes are TRBV5-4 and TRBJ2-2; 9 nucleotides match TRBD1. The germline V gene has CDR1 SGHNT and CDR2 YYREEE (reference sequence). Losses at the gene ends were 4 bases for V and 4 bases for J; bases not matched to a gene: 8. This CDR3 is 16 amino acids long. The DNA for the CDR3 is TGTGCCAGCAGCCCACCGGGACAGGGAGGCACCGGGGAGCTGTTTTTT. This translates into CASSPPGQGGTGELFF.

This chain joins TRBV4-3 and TRBJ1-6; maybe TRBD1 (5 bases). V dropped 1 base and J dropped 7 bases, with 11 bases sitting between them. This CDR3 region has 15 residues. The V gene's germline CDR1 is LGHNA and CDR2 YSLEER. Here the CDR3 reads CASSQAQGSNSPLHF. In DNA form, the CDR3 reads TGCGCCAGCAGCCAAGCGCAGGGATCCAATTCACCCCTCCACTTT.

J is TRBJ2-3 and V is TRBV9; TRBD2 matches at 10 bases. V was pared by 0 bases and J by 5 bases, with 6 bases of the junction left unmatched. Germline loops: CDR1 SGDLS, CDR2 YYNGEE. CDR3 length equals 16 residues. As DNA, the CDR3 is TGTGCCAGCAGCGTAGACCCTAGCGGGGGTGTAGATACGCAGTATTTT. Its protein is CASSVDPSGGVDTQYF.